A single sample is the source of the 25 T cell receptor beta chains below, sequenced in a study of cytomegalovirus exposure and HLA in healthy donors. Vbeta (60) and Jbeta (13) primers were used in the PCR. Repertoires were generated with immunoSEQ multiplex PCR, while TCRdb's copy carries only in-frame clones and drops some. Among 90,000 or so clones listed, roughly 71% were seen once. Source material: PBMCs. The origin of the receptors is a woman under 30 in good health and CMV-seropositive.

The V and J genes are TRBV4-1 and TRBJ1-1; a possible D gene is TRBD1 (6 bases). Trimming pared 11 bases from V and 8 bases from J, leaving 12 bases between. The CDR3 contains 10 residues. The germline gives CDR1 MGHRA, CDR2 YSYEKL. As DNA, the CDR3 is TGCGCCGCCCAAGGGACAGAAGCTTTCTTT. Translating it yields CAAQGTEAFF.

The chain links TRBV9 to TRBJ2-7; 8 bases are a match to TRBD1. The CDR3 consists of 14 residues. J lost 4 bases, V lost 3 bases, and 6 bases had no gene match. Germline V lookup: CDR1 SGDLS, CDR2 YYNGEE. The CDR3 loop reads CASSEGQATYEQYF. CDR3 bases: TGTGCCAGCAGCGAGGGACAGGCCACGTACGAGCAGTACTTC.

CDR3 nucleotides: TGTGCCAGCAGCTTACGGCTTGCGAGGGCCATTCCAAGGGATACGCAGTATTTT. Translation gives CASSLRLARAIPRDTQYF. The chain uses TRBV11-2 and TRBJ2-3; D possibly corresponds to TRBD2 (5 bases). Per the germline V gene, CDR1 is SGHAT and CDR2 is FQNNGV. The V gene lost 2 bases and the J gene lost 6 bases, with 24 bases spanning the gap. This CDR3 has 18 residues.

The CDR3 nucleotides read TGTGCCAGCTCACTGACAGGGGCCCATTCGAGCTCCTACAATGAGCAGTTCTTC. It encodes CASSLTGAHSSSYNEQFF. This chain connects TRBV18 to TRBJ2-1, with 8 bases lining up with TRBD1. V shed 4 bases and J 0 bases; nucleotides not matched to a gene: 11. The CDR3 sequence is 18 residues long. Germline V gene sequence: CDR1 KGHSH, CDR2 LQKENI.

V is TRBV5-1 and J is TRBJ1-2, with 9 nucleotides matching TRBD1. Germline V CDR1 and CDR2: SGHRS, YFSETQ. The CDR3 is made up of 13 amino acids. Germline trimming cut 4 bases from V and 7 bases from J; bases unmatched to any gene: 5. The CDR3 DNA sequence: TGCGCCAGCAGCCTGGGACAGGGTAGTGGCTACACCTTC. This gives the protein CASSLGQGSGYTF. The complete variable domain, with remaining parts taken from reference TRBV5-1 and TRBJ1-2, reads KAGVTQTPRYLIKTRGQQVTLSCSPISGHRSVSWYQQTPGQGLQFLFEYFSETQRNKGNFPGRFSGRQFSNSRSEMNVSTLELGDSALYLCASSLGQGSGYTFGSGTRLTVV.

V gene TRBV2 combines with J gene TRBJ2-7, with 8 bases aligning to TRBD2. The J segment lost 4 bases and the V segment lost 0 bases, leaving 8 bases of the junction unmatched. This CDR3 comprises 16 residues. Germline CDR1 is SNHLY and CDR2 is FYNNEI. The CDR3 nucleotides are TGTGCCAGCAGTGAAGCGCCGTCGGGAGGGTGGTACGAGCAGTACTTC. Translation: CASSEAPSGGWYEQYF.

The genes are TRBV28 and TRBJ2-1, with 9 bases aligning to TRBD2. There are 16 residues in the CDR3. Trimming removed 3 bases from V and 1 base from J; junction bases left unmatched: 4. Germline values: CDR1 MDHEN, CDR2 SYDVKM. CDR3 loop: CASSFHLAGSYNEQFF. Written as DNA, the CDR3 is TGTGCCAGCAGTTTTCATCTAGCGGGGTCCTACAATGAGCAGTTCTTC.

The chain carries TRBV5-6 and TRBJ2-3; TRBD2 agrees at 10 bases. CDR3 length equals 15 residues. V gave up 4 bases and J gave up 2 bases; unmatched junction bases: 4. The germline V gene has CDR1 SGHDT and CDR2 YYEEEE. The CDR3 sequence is CASSPGTSATDTQYF. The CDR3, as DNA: TGTGCCAGCAGCCCCGGGACTAGCGCCACAGATACGCAGTATTTT.

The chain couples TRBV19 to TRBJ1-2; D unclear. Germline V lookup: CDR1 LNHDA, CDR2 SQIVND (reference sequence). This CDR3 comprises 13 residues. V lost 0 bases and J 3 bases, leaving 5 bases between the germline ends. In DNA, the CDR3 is TGTGCCAGTAGTATAGACAGCGACTATGGCTACACCTTC. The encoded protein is CASSIDSDYGYTF.

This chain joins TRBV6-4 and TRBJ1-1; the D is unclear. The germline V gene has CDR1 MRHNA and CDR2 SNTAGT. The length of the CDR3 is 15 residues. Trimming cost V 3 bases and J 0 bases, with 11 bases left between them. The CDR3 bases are TGTGCCAGCAGTGAAGACGCCAGGATGAACACTGAAGCTTTCTTT. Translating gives CASSEDARMNTEAFF.

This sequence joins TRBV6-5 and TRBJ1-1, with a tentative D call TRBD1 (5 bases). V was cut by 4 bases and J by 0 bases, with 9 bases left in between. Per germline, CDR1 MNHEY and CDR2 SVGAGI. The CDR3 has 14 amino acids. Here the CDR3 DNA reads TGTGCCAGCAGTTCCCCAGGGCTGAACACTGAAGCTTTCTTT. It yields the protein CASSSPGLNTEAFF.

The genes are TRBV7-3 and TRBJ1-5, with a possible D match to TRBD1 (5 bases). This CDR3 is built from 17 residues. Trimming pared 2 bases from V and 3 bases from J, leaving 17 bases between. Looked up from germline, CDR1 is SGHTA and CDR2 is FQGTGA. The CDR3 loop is CASSLLRGTVNNQPQHF. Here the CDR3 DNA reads TGTGCCAGCAGCTTACTGCGGGGGACGGTTAACAATCAGCCCCAGCATTTT.

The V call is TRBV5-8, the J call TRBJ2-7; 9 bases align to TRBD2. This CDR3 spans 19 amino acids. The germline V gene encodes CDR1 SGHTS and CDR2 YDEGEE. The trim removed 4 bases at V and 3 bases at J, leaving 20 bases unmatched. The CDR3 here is CASSPVLAGKGDTRYEQYF. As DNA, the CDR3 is TGTGCCAGCAGCCCAGTCCTAGCGGGGAAAGGAGACACCCGCTACGAGCAGTACTTC. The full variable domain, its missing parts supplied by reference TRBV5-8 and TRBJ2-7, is EAGVTQSPTHLIKTRGQQATLRCSPISGHTSVYWYQQALGLGLQFLLWYDEGEERNRGNFPPRFSGRQFPNYSSELNVNALELEDSALYLCASSPVLAGKGDTRYEQYFGPGTRLTVT.

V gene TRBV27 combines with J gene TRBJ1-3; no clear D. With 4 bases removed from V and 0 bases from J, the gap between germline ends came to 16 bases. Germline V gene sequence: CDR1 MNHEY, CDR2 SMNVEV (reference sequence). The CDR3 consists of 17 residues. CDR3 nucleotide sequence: TGTGCCAGCAGTTCTCGCACGGACTGGAGCTCTGGAAACACCATATATTTT. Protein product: CASSSRTDWSSGNTIYF.

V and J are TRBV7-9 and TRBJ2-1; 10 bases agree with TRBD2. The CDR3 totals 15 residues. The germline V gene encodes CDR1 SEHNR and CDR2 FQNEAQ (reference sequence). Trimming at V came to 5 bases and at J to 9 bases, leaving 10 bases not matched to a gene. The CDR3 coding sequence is TGTGCCAGCAGCCCCAGCGGGAGGGCCGAGGGTGAGCAGTTCTTC. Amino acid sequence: CASSPSGRAEGEQFF.

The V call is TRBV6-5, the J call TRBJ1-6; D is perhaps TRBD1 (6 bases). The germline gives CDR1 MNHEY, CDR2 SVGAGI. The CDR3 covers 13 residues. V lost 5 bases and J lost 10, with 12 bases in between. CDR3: CASSTDRTSPLHF. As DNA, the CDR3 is TGTGCCAGCAGTACCGACAGGACGTCACCCCTCCACTTT.

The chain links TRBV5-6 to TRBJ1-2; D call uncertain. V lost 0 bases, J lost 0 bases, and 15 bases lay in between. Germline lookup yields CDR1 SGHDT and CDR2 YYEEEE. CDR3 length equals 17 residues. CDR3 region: CASSLGNPGSANYGYTF. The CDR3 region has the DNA TGTGCCAGCAGCTTGGGTAACCCGGGATCAGCTAACTATGGCTACACCTTC.

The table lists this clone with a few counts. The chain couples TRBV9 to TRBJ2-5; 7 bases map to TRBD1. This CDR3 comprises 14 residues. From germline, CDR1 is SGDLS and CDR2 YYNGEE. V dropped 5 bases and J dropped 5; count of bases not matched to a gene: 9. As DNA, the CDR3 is TGTGCCAGCAGTGGGACAGCAAGGGGGGAGACCCAGTACTTC. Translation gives CASSGTARGETQYF.

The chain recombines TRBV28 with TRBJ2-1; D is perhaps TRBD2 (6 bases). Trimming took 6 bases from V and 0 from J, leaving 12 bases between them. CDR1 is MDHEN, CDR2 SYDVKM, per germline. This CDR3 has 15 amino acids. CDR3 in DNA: TGTGCCAGCAGCCGGGACTTGAGCTCCTACAATGAGCAGTTCTTC. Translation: CASSRDLSSYNEQFF. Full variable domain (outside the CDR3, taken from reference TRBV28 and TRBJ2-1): DVKVTQSSRYLVKRTGEKVFLECVQDMDHENMFWYRQDPGLGLRLIYFSYDVKMKEKGDIPEGYSVSREKKERFSLILESASTNQTSMYLCASSRDLSSYNEQFFGPGTRLTVL.

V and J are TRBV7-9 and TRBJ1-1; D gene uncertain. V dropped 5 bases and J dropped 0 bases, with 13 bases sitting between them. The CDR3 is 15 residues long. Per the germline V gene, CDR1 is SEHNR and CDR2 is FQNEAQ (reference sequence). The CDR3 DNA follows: TGTGCCAGCAGCCAAACCGGGAGATTGAACACTGAAGCTTTCTTT. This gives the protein CASSQTGRLNTEAFF.

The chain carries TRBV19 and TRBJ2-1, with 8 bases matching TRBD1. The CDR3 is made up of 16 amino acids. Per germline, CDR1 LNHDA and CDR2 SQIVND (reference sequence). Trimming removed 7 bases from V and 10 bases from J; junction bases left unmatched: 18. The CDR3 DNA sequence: TGTGCCAGTAATCCTCCCATCAGGACAGGGCCCACGGAGCAGTTCTTC. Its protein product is CASNPPIRTGPTEQFF.

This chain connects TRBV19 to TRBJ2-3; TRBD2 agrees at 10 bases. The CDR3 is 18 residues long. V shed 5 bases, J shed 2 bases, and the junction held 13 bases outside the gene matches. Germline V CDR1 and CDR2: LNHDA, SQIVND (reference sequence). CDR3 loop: CASSLETSAGGFTDTQYF. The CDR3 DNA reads TGTGCCAGTAGTTTGGAAACCTCAGCGGGAGGGTTCACAGATACGCAGTATTTT.

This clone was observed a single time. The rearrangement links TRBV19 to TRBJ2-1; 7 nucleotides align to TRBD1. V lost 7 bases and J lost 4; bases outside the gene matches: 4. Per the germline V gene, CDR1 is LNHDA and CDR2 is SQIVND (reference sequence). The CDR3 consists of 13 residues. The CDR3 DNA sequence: TGTGCCAGTAACATGGACAGGTACAATGAGCAGTTCTTC. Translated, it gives CASNMDRYNEQFF.

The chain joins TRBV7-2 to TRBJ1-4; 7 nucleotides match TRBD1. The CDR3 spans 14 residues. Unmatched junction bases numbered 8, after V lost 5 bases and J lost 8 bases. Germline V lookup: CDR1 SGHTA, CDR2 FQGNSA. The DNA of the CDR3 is TGTGCCAGCAGCCCAGACAGGGTTCGGGAAAAACTGTTTTTT. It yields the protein CASSPDRVREKLFF.

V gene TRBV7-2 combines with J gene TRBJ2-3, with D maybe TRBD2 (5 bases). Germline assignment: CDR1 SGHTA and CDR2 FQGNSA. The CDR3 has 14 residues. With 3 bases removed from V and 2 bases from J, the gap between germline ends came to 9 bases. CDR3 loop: CASSFGILTDTQYF. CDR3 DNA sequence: TGTGCCAGCAGCTTCGGGATCCTCACAGATACGCAGTATTTT. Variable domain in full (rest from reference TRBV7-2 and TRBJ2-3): GAGVSQSPSNKVTEKGKDVELRCDPISGHTALYWYRQSLGQGLEFLIYFQGNSAPDKSGLPSDRFSAERTGGSVSTLTIQRTQQEDSAVYLCASSFGILTDTQYFGPGTRLTVL.